The source of this TCR beta chain is a study of cytomegalovirus exposure and HLA in healthy donors (dated by TCRdb to 2015 to 2018). Regarding the complete study: According to a later analysis, the roughly 130 validation repertoires were produced on the same platform as the approximately 610 repertoires of the first cohort. In addition to the first cohort of 666 subjects, a separate validation cohort of 130 or so different subjects was used. The aim of the study was to test whether cataloging public T cell receptors could identify signatures of past pathogen exposure. To predict cytomegalovirus infection status, the study brought together high-throughput TCR immunosequencing, statistical association of individual TCRs with disease status, and machine learning.

Receptor libraries were prepared by the immunoSEQ multiplex PCR assay. Per the authors' processing: To diagnose cytomegalovirus status from the catalog of TCR beta chain sequences, a statistical classification framework was built. TCRdb limited this immuneACCESS table to in-frame rearrangements with V and J called. A share of clones is missing; checked studies link under half to unresolved V genes, and the rest is unexplained. Clone size and V and J calls were adopted from that table, with D and trimming inferred from the DNA. The table for this sample lists about 240,000 clones; approximately 87% of them were counted only once. About 3% of the sample belongs to the ten largest clones. Overall results and qualifications from the work: The classifier was reported to diagnose cytomegalovirus status with high specificity and sensitivity in both the original cohort and the validation cohort. The authors suggested that the approach could potentially be extended to other disease states and immunological phenotypes. The study listed 164 TCR beta chains as associated with cytomegalovirus. Across donors, most TCR sequences were observed very rarely, whereas some public TCRs were present in many individuals. A later analysis had no HLA typing for the validation cohort, so co-occurrence there was scored across all 110 or so repertoires. In vitro tests confirmed that a few of the cytomegalovirus-associated TCR beta chains recognize cytomegalovirus antigens. Subsequent analysis determined that TCRs grouped into clusters in the first cohort also showed a tendency toward co-occurrence across the 120 or so validation repertoires, and about 93% of cluster scores exceeded 0.

As concerns this clone: What antigen it recognizes has not been identified. Within one base of it there is no much larger clone, and no base qualities were kept.

Separate from the roughly 650-subject first cohort, the validation cohort of about 120 subjects was the group to which the donors belonged. The CDR3, from cysteine to phenylalanine, totals 15 residues. The kept DNA is CDR3 alone, 45 bases in frame from the first base. The germline V gene sets CDR1 to MDHEN and CDR2 to SYDVKM. Clipping removes 6 bases from V and 5 bases from J, with 12 as the unmatched junction base count. Sequencing used PBMCs. The sequence came from a man younger than 35 in good health and CMV-seronegative. The rearrangement joined TRBV28 to TRBJ2-7; 8 central bases correspond to TRBD1. The nucleotide sequence reads as follows: TGTGCCAGCAGCCCCTCCGACAGGGGATTCGACGAGCAGTACTTC. It codes for CASSPSDRGFDEQYF.